These T cell receptor beta chains were read from a single sample in a study of T cells after yellow fever vaccination. TCRdb called the 5' RACE reads again in MiXCR, with one record for every CDR3 protein. The sample shows about 320,000 distinct CDR3 sequences, about 10% of them seen only once. Sequences were derived from CD4+ T cells sorted from PBMCs, sampled 45 days after the yellow fever booster vaccination. The receptors here all came from a man aged 18 to 35 who received the YFV17D yellow fever vaccine. The CDR3 runs from the conserved cysteine through the conserved F or W. Fields, in order: V gene, J gene, CDR3 protein.

V gene: TRBV7-2; J gene: TRBJ2-5; CDR3 protein: CASSLNRGWETQYF
V gene: TRBV3-1; J gene: TRBJ2-5; CDR3 protein: CASENRGLETQYF
V gene: TRBV30; J gene: TRBJ2-5; CDR3 protein: CAWSLTRETQYF
V gene: TRBV9; J gene: TRBJ2-2; CDR3 protein: CASSVGGVNTGELFF
V gene: TRBV6-6; J gene: TRBJ2-2; CDR3 protein: CASSYRANTGELFF
V gene: TRBV5-1; J gene: TRBJ2-3; CDR3 protein: CASSLASGAPDTQYF
V gene: TRBV7-2; J gene: TRBJ2-1; CDR3 protein: CASTQRTGRYNEQFF
V gene: TRBV27; J gene: TRBJ2-5; CDR3 protein: CASSFVLAGRETQYF
V gene: TRBV10-3; J gene: TRBJ2-5; CDR3 protein: CAISENTGTETQYF
V gene: TRBV20-1; J gene: TRBJ2-1; CDR3 protein: CSASPSRTGQFF
V gene: TRBV2; J gene: TRBJ1-1; CDR3 protein: CASSGGMNTEAFF
V gene: TRBV3-1; J gene: TRBJ2-7; CDR3 protein: CASGQGISYEQYF
V gene: TRBV6-5; J gene: TRBJ2-3; CDR3 protein: CASSFVGTDTQYF
V gene: TRBV20-1; J gene: TRBJ2-5; CDR3 protein: CSASRDRGTQYF
V gene: TRBV6-2/TRBV6-3; J gene: TRBJ1-2; CDR3 protein: CASSYVRTTYGYTF
V gene: TRBV7-9; J gene: TRBJ2-3; CDR3 protein: CASSLKDTQYF
V gene: TRBV3-1; J gene: TRBJ1-4; CDR3 protein: CASSQVVSANEKLFF
V gene: TRBV20-1; J gene: TRBJ2-5; CDR3 protein: CSASGELAQYF
V gene: TRBV25-1; J gene: TRBJ1-2; CDR3 protein: CASSAQGVKGYTF
V gene: TRBV11-2; J gene: TRBJ2-5; CDR3 protein: CASSLGSGGAQETQYF
V gene: TRBV11-1; J gene: TRBJ2-3; CDR3 protein: CASSLGDRGSDTQYF
V gene: TRBV4-1; J gene: TRBJ1-1; CDR3 protein: CASSQGEGDMNTEAFF
V gene: TRBV28; J gene: TRBJ2-5; CDR3 protein: CASSLDLETQYF
V gene: TRBV30; J gene: TRBJ2-7; CDR3 protein: CAWSQGVEQYF
V gene: TRBV7-9; J gene: TRBJ2-5; CDR3 protein: CASSLSPRGETQYF
V gene: TRBV12-3/TRBV12-4; J gene: TRBJ1-2; CDR3 protein: CASSPFTGNYGYTF
V gene: TRBV12-3/TRBV12-4; J gene: TRBJ2-5; CDR3 protein: CASTRQGAIQETQYF
V gene: TRBV6-2/TRBV6-3; J gene: TRBJ1-2; CDR3 protein: CASSRGYYGYTF
V gene: TRBV3-1; J gene: TRBJ2-3; CDR3 protein: CASSQQVQSLDTQYF
V gene: TRBV12-3/TRBV12-4; J gene: TRBJ2-5; CDR3 protein: CASSPSRASETQYF
V gene: TRBV2; J gene: TRBJ1-5; CDR3 protein: CASNRDSNQPQHF
V gene: TRBV7-8; J gene: TRBJ2-3; CDR3 protein: CASSYPLLAGATDTQYF
V gene: TRBV6-5; J gene: TRBJ2-2; CDR3 protein: CASRALAATGELFF
V gene: TRBV24-1; J gene: TRBJ2-2; CDR3 protein: CATSDPGGMNTGELFF
V gene: TRBV19; J gene: TRBJ2-6; CDR3 protein: CASAEQGARGANVLTF